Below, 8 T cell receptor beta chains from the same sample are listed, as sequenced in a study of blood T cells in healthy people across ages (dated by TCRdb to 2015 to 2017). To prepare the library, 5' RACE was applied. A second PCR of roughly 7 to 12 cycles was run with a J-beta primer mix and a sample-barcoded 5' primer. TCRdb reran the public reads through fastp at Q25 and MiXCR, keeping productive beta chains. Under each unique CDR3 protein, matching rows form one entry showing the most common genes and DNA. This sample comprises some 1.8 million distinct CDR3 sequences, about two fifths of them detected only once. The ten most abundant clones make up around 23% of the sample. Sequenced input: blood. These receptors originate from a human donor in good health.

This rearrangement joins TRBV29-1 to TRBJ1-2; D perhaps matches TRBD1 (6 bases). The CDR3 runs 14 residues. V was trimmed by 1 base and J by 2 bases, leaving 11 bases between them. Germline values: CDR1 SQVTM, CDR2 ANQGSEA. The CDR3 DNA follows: TGCAGCGTTGAAGTTTTGGGGGGCAACTATGGCTACACCTTC. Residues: CSVEVLGGNYGYTF.

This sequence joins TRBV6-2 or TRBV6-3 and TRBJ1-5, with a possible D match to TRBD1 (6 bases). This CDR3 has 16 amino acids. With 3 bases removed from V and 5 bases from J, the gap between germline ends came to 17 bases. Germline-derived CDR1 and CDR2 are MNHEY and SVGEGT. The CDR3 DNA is TGTGCCAGCAGTTATCAGACAGGCAACCAATATCAGCCCCAGCATTTT. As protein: CASSYQTGNQYQPQHF.

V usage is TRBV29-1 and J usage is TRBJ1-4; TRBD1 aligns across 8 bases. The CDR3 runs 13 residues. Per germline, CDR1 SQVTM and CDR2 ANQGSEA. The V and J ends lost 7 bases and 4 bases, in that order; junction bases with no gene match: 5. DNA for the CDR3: TGCAGCGGGAGGGACAGGCTTAATGAAAAACTGTTTTTT. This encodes CSGRDRLNEKLFF.

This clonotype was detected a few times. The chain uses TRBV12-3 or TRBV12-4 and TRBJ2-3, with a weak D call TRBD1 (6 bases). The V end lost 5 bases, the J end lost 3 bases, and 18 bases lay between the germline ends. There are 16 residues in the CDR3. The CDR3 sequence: CASSLQTGSRTDTQYF. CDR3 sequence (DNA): TGTGCCAGCAGTCTCCAAACAGGGAGTAGGACAGATACGCAGTATTTT.

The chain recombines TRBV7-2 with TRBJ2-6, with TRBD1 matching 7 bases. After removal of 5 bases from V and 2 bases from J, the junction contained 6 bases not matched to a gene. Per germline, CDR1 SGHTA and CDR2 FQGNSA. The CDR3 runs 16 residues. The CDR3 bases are TGTGCCAGCAGCGCTGACAGGGCGCCTGGGGCCAACGTCCTGACTTTC. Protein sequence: CASSADRAPGANVLTF.

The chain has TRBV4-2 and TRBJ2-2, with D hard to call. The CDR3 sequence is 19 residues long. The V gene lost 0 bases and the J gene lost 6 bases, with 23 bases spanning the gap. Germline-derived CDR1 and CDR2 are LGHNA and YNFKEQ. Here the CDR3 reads CASSQDRVELIPVAGELFF. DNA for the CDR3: TGTGCCAGCAGCCAAGATAGGGTAGAGCTCATCCCTGTCGCCGGGGAGCTGTTTTTT.

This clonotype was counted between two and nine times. The CDR3 bases are TGTGCCAGCAGAAAAAGCAGAAACTGGGCAGATACGCAGTATTTT. This codes for CASRKSRNWADTQYF. The chain couples TRBV5-6 to TRBJ2-3; D is unclear. Germline assignment: CDR1 SGHDT and CDR2 YYEEEE. V lost 5 bases to trimming and J lost 4 bases, with 17 bases between them. CDR3 length: 15 amino acids.

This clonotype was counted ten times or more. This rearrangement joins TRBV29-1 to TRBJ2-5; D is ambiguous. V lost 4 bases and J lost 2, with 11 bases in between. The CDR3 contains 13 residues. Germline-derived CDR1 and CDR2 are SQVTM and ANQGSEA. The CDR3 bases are TGCAGCGTTGCCGTATCAGCACAAGAGACCCAGTACTTC. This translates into CSVAVSAQETQYF.